This T cell receptor (beta chain) is from a study of T-cell memory formation after mild COVID-19. Study-level background: Clustering of TCRs was largely donor specific. Findings of the study overall: CD8+ contracting clones occupied EMRA, while CD4+ ones occupied mainly CM and EM. There were some responding clones in pre-infection memory, which suggested that cross-reactive memory had joined.

This clonotype was detected a few times. The antigen remains undetermined. It was 5'RACE with constant-segment primers that produced the TCR alpha and TCR beta cDNA libraries, which carried sample barcodes and UMIs. From the 5' RACE reads, TCRdb called clonotypes with MiXCR, one entry per CDR3 protein. The repertoire has some 450,000 distinct CDR3 sequences, around 20% of them found once; the top ten carry around 8.4%. There are 14 residues in the CDR3. Germline V gene sequence: CDR1 WSHSY, CDR2 SAAADI. Trimming removed 8 bases from V and 2 bases from J; junction bases left unmatched: 5. The TCR comes from an adult woman who had mild COVID-19 (a few samples of this study predate the infection). Cell type and time point are not known. Sequencing was done on a sample of PBMCs or a T cell subset sorted from them (not recorded which). J is TRBJ2-3 and V is TRBV10-2; 9 bases map to TRBD2. DNA for the CDR3: TGCGCCAGCTGTTGGACTAGCGCCACAGATACGCAGTATTTT. Amino acid sequence: CASCWTSATDTQYF.